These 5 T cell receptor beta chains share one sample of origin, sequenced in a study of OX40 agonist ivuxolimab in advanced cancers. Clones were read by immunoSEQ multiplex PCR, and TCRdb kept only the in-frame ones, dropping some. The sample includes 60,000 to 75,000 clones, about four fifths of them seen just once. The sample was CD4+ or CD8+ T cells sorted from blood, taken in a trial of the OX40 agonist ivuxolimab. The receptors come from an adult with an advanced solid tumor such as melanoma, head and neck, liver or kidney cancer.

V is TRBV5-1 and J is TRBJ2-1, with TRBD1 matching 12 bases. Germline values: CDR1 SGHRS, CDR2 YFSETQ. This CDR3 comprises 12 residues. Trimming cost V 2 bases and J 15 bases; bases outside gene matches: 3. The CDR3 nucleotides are TGCGCCAGCAGCTTAAAGGGACAGGGGGCGTTCTTC. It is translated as CASSLKGQGAFF. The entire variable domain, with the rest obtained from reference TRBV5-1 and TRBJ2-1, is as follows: KAGVTQTPRYLIKTRGQQVTLSCSPISGHRSVSWYQQTPGQGLQFLFEYFSETQRNKGNFPGRFSGRQFSNSRSEMNVSTLELGDSALYLCASSLKGQGAFFGPGTRLTVL.

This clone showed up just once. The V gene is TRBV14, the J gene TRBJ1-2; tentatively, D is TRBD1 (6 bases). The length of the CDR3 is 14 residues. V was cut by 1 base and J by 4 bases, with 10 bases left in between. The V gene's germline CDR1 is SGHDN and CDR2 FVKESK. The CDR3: CASSQVPGAYGYTF. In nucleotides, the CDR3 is TGTGCCAGCAGCCAAGTTCCAGGGGCCTATGGCTACACCTTC.

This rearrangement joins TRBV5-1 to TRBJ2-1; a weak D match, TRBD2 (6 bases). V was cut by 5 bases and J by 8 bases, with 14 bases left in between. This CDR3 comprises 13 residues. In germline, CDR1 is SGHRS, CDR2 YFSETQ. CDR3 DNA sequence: TGCGCCAGCAGGATGGGGGGTTTCGATGAGCAGTTCTTC. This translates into CASRMGGFDEQFF.

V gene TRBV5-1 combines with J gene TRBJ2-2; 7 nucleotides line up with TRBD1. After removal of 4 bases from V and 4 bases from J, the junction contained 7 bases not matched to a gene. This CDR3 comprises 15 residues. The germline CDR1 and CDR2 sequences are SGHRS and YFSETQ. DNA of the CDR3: TGCGCCAGCAGCCCCGACAGGGTGGGCACCGGGGAGCTGTTTTTT. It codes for CASSPDRVGTGELFF. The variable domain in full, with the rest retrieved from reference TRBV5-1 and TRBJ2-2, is KAGVTQTPRYLIKTRGQQVTLSCSPISGHRSVSWYQQTPGQGLQFLFEYFSETQRNKGNFPGRFSGRQFSNSRSEMNVSTLELGDSALYLCASSPDRVGTGELFFGEGSRLTVL.

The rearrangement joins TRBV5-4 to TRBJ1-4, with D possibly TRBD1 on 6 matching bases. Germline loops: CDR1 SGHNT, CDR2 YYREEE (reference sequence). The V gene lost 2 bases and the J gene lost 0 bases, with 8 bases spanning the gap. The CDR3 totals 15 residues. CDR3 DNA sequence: TGTGCCAGCAGCTTTAGGGGGACAACTAATGAAAAACTGTTTTTT. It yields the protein CASSFRGTTNEKLFF.